The clone carrying this T cell receptor beta chain appeared many times. TCRdb used MiXCR to reprocess the 5' RACE reads, holding one entry per CDR3 protein. The profile shows about 57,000 distinct CDR3 sequences, around 11% of them singletons. Specified time point: longitudinal time-point 1 (baseline). This record comes from a study of neurological immune-mediated disorders. The CDR3 has 16 amino acids. V lost 1 base and J lost 2; bases outside the gene matches: 5. The germline V gene encodes CDR1 SGHTA and CDR2 FQGNSA. The clonotype originates from a male donor with HTLV-1-associated myelopathy (HAM/TSP). Sequencing input: PBMCs. This rearrangement joins TRBV7-2 to TRBJ1-5, with 7 bases lining up with TRBD1. The CDR3 sequence: CASSLGSGGGNQPQHF. The CDR3 nucleotides are TGTGCCAGCAGCTTAGGGTCAGGGGGGGGCAATCAGCCCCAGCATTTT.